This paragraph reports one T cell receptor (beta chain). Its ends do not fully match the called genes, so a read error is possible. These data originate in a study of T cells in Graves' hyperthyroidism and ophthalmopathy. Amplification targeted TCR beta CDR3 regions from RNA transcripts. A set of HTBI primers served as the primers for a first-round RT-PCR of the TCR CDR3. TCRdb used MiXCR to reprocess the multiplex PCR reads, holding one entry per CDR3 protein. This sample has about 560,000 distinct CDR3 sequences; roughly 17% occur once, and the top ten carry approximately 18%. The sample consisted of blood. This clonotype originated in a woman younger than 35 with Graves' hyperthyroidism.

CDR3 loop: CASSEAGLLAGGPCFF. CDR3 DNA sequence: TGTGCCAGCAGCGAAGCGGGTCTCCTAGCGGGAGGGCCCTGTTTCTTC. The chain joins TRBV2 to TRBJ2-1; 12 bases agree with TRBD2. This CDR3 contains 16 residues. The germline CDR1 and CDR2 sequences are SNHLY and FYNNEI.